This entry lists 22 T cell receptor beta chains sequenced from one sample in a study of cytomegalovirus exposure and HLA in healthy donors. The PCR was carried out with 60 Vbeta primers and 13 Jbeta primers. The data were produced by immunoSEQ multiplex PCR, yet TCRdb's version contains in-frame clones alone and is incomplete. The sample carries more than 80,000 clones, roughly 74% recorded once. Sequences were obtained from PBMCs. The receptors were gathered from a man aged 40-50 years in good health and CMV-seronegative.

CDR3 nucleotide sequence: TGTGCCAGCAGCTTGTCGGGACAAGGTTATGGCTACACCTTC. This gives the protein CASSLSGQGYGYTF. This chain connects TRBV7-3 to TRBJ1-2, with a possible D match to TRBD1 (6 bases). Trimming cost V 3 bases and J 5 bases, with 13 bases left between them. Germline CDR1 and CDR2: SGHTA and FQGTGA. CDR3 size: 14 residues.

V is TRBV18 and J is TRBJ1-6, with 9 bases that match TRBD1. Germline V gene data show CDR1 as KGHSH and CDR2 as LQKENI. This CDR3 has 15 amino acids. J lost 10 bases, V lost 3 bases, and 7 bases had no gene match. CDR3 loop: CASSPTGQGWSPLHF. The DNA for the CDR3 is TGTGCCAGCTCACCTACGGGACAGGGTTGGTCACCCCTCCACTTT.

This clone was seen a single time. The rearrangement joins TRBV6-5 to TRBJ2-1; 11 nucleotides align to TRBD2. This CDR3 spans 16 amino acids. Unmatched junction bases numbered 3, after V lost 0 bases and J lost 5 bases. Germline CDR1 MNHEY, CDR2 SVGAGI. CDR3 sequence (DNA): TGTGCCAGCAGTTACTCTCTAGCGGGGGGCGACAATGAGCAGTTCTTC. It is translated as CASSYSLAGGDNEQFF.

This rearrangement joins TRBV11-3 to TRBJ2-1, with D unclear. The CDR3 extends over 16 amino acids. The V gene's germline CDR1 is SGHNT and CDR2 YENEEA. Between the trimmed V and J ends, which lost 5 bases and 6 bases, there was a span of 20 bases. The DNA of the CDR3 is TGTGCCAGCAGCCCAACCACTGCCGTACTTACCAATGAGCAGTTCTTC. Its translation: CASSPTTAVLTNEQFF.

The V and J genes are TRBV18 and TRBJ1-1, with a weak D call TRBD1 (5 bases). The CDR3 loop spans 11 amino acids. Deletions cut 7 bases from V and 8 bases from J, with 11 bases between. CDR1 is KGHSH and CDR2 is LQKENI in the germline V gene. CDR3 DNA: TGTGCCAGCTATAACACAGGCGAAGCTTTCTTT. Protein sequence: CASYNTGEAFF.

V and J are TRBV5-8 and TRBJ2-3, with D possibly being TRBD1 (5 bases). This CDR3 is 17 amino acids long. CDR1 and CDR2 (germline): SGHTS, YDEGEE. The germline V and J ends were trimmed by 0 bases and 0 bases, with 14 bases remaining between them. The CDR3 spells CASSLDGAAGSTDTQYF. CDR3 DNA sequence: TGTGCCAGCAGCTTGGACGGTGCGGCAGGGAGCACAGATACGCAGTATTTT.

The rearrangement links TRBV7-2 to TRBJ2-5; possibly TRBD2 for D (5 bases). Per germline, CDR1 SGHTA and CDR2 FQGNSA. The CDR3 has 15 residues. Trimming removed 1 base from V and 0 bases from J, with 9 bases in between. The CDR3, as DNA: TGTGCCAGCAGCTTAGTACAGCGGTACCAAGAGACCCAGTACTTC. Protein: CASSLVQRYQETQYF.

J is TRBJ1-5 and V is TRBV6-5; 7 nucleotides line up with TRBD1. Per the germline V gene, CDR1 is MNHEY and CDR2 is SVGAGI. With 2 bases clipped from V and 5 bases from J, the junction kept 6 bases outside the gene matches. The CDR3 has 15 amino acids. The CDR3 region has the DNA TGTGCCAGCAGTTACGGACGGACAGGAGATCAGCCCCAGCATTTT. Protein product: CASSYGRTGDQPQHF.

The chain has TRBV4-1 and TRBJ2-1; D perhaps matches TRBD2 (6 bases). Trimming cost V 3 bases and J 6 bases, with 15 bases left between them. Germline V gene sequence: CDR1 MGHRA, CDR2 YSYEKL. This CDR3 has 15 amino acids. The CDR3 DNA follows: TGCGCCAGCAGCCATCCGGCAAGGGAGGCCAATGAGCAGTTCTTC. It is translated as CASSHPAREANEQFF.

V and J are TRBV7-9 and TRBJ2-5; 9 nucleotides agree with TRBD1. Trimming took 3 bases from V and 5 from J; bases not matched to a gene: 7. The germline V gene encodes CDR1 SEHNR and CDR2 FQNEAQ (reference sequence). The CDR3 covers 15 residues. The CDR3 coding sequence is TGTGCCAGCAGCTTCTTGGGGACAGGGAGGGAGACCCAGTACTTC. Amino acids: CASSFLGTGRETQYF.

This clone was seen more than once but under ten times. The J gene is TRBJ2-7, the V gene TRBV23-1, with a possible D match to TRBD2 (5 bases). TRBV23-1 is filed as an ORF, its function uncertain. The V end lost 1 base, the J end lost 8 bases, and 15 bases lay between the germline ends. The CDR3 covers 14 residues. The DNA of the CDR3 is TGCGCCAGCAGTCAATGCGTGAGGAGGAGAAAGCAGTACTTC. The encoded protein is CASSQCVRRRKQYF.

This clone was seen only a few times. The chain combines TRBV6-1 with TRBJ2-5, with 11 bases that match TRBD1. Germline-derived CDR1 and CDR2 are MNHNS and SASEGT. V dropped 3 bases and J dropped 4; count of bases not matched to a gene: 7. There are 16 residues in the CDR3. CDR3: CASSDQGTGGRETQYF. The CDR3 coding sequence is TGTGCCAGCAGTGACCAGGGGACAGGGGGGCGAGAGACCCAGTACTTC.

V is TRBV15 and J is TRBJ1-1, with a weak D call TRBD1 (5 bases). CDR1 and CDR2 (germline): LNHNV, YYDKDF (reference sequence). This CDR3 spans 15 amino acids. Trimming pared 0 bases from V and 6 bases from J, leaving 14 bases between. The CDR3 sequence is CATSRELRAGPEAFF. CDR3 sequence (DNA): TGTGCCACCAGCAGAGAGTTACGGGCGGGGCCTGAAGCTTTCTTT. The full variable domain, rest sourced from reference TRBV15 and TRBJ1-1, is DAMVIQNPRYQVTQFGKPVTLSCSQTLNHNVMYWYQQKSSQAPKLLFHYYDKDFNNEADTPDNFQSRRPNTSFCFLDIRSPGLGDTAMYLCATSRELRAGPEAFFGQGTRLTVV.

The chain has TRBV18 and TRBJ1-2, with a possible D match to TRBD1 (5 bases). Germline V gene sequence: CDR1 KGHSH, CDR2 LQKENI. V was trimmed by 3 bases and J by 0 bases, leaving 5 bases between them. The CDR3 contains 13 residues. The CDR3 is CASSPDTNYGYTF. The CDR3 region has the DNA TGTGCCAGCTCACCGGACACTAACTATGGCTACACCTTC. The full variable domain, in which reference TRBV18 and TRBJ1-2 provide the parts outside the CDR3, is NAGVMQNPRHLVRRRGQEARLRCSPMKGHSHVYWYRQLPEEGLKFMVYLQKENIIDESGMPKERFSAEFPKEGPSILRIQQVVRGDSAAYFCASSPDTNYGYTFGSGTRLTVV.

The chain is built from TRBV18 and TRBJ1-5; a possible D gene is TRBD1 (6 bases). The CDR3 covers 14 residues. The V end was cut by 6 bases, the J end by 1 base, with 10 bases between. Germline V gives CDR1 KGHSH, CDR2 LQKENI. Here the CDR3 DNA reads TGTGCCAGCTCGCAGGGACACAGCAATCAGCCCCAGCATTTT. Residues: CASSQGHSNQPQHF.

The V call is TRBV7-2, the J call TRBJ2-2; D is ambiguous. This CDR3 comprises 14 residues. The V gene's germline CDR1 is SGHTA and CDR2 FQGNSA. V was cut by 3 bases and J by 1 base, with 6 bases left in between. The chain's CDR3 is CASSFVVNTGELFF. CDR3 in DNA: TGTGCCAGCAGCTTCGTAGTGAACACCGGGGAGCTGTTTTTT.

This chain joins TRBV10-3 and TRBJ2-5, with 7 bases identical to TRBD2. V was pared by 8 bases and J by 4 bases, with 10 bases of the junction left unmatched. The CDR3 sequence is 14 residues long. Germline V gene data show CDR1 as ENHRY and CDR2 as SYGVKD. The CDR3 reads CAIRPGTGGETQYF. For the CDR3, the DNA is TGTGCCATCCGTCCCGGGACGGGGGGAGAGACCCAGTACTTC.

This rearrangement joins TRBV2 to TRBJ2-2; D uncertain. Trimming removed 2 bases at V and 2 bases at J, with 9 bases between. The CDR3 consists of 15 residues. Per the germline V gene, CDR1 is SNHLY and CDR2 is FYNNEI. Written as DNA, the CDR3 is TGTGCCAGCAGTGAATATTCCGTTAACACCGGGGAGCTGTTTTTT. It codes for CASSEYSVNTGELFF.

The V gene is TRBV21-1, the J gene TRBJ1-5. TRBV21-1 is termed a pseudogene. The CDR3 consists of 13 residues. The CDR3 region has the DNA TGTGCCAGCAGTCTTAATAGCAATCAGCCCCAGCATTTT. Amino acids: CASSLNSNQPQHF.

This clone has more than one count but fewer than ten. The J gene is TRBJ2-3, the V gene TRBV6-1, with D perhaps matching TRBD1 (6 bases). Per germline, CDR1 MNHNS and CDR2 SASEGT. Between the trimmed V and J ends, which lost 5 bases and 1 base, there was a span of 13 bases. The CDR3 totals 15 residues. CDR3 amino acids: CASSQQGSGTDTQYF. The CDR3, as DNA: TGTGCCAGCAGTCAACAGGGTTCGGGCACAGATACGCAGTATTTT.

This clone is medium-sized (0.01 to 0.1%) by share. The gene calls are TRBV6-1 and TRBJ1-5; D is ambiguous. CDR1 is MNHNS and CDR2 is SASEGT in the germline V gene. CDR3 size: 13 residues. V was clipped by 7 bases and J by 3 bases, with 10 bases between them. The CDR3 is CASNQAFNQPQHF. As DNA, the CDR3 is TGTGCCAGCAACCAGGCGTTCAATCAGCCCCAGCATTTT.

V gene TRBV6-5 combines with J gene TRBJ2-3; D possibly corresponds to TRBD1 (6 bases). The V and J ends lost 4 bases and 3 bases respectively, with 17 bases between them. The CDR3 spans 16 residues. Looked up from germline, CDR1 is MNHEY and CDR2 is SVGAGI. CDR3 in DNA: TGTGCCAGCAGTTGGGGGCCTGCGCGGGTGACAGATACGCAGTATTTT. As protein: CASSWGPARVTDTQYF.